One sample yielded the 18 T cell receptor beta chains listed below, sequenced in a study of T cell responses to AZD1222 COVID-19 vaccine. The repertoire was sequenced with immunoSEQ multiplex PCR; TCRdb's copy has only in-frame clones and lacks some. The repertoire holds about 85,000 clones, with approximately 86% as singletons. The specimen was peripheral blood, collected on day 0 of AZD1222 vaccination. These TCRs come from an adult in good health.

A few counts support this clone. V usage is TRBV6-5 and J usage is TRBJ2-7; TRBD1 agrees at 7 bases. The length of the CDR3 is 13 residues. Germline trimming cut 6 bases from V and 1 base from J; bases unmatched to any gene: 3. CDR1 is MNHEY and CDR2 is SVGAGI in the germline V gene. CDR3 sequence: CASSRQGSYEQYF. The CDR3 DNA reads TGTGCCAGCAGCCGACAGGGATCCTACGAGCAGTACTTC.

The CDR3 bases are TGTGCCAGCAGCTTGGGATCTGGAAACACCATATATTTT. Protein: CASSLGSGNTIYF. V gene TRBV14 combines with J gene TRBJ1-3; D not certain. CDR3 length: 13 amino acids. The V end lost 5 bases, the J end lost 1 base, and 6 bases lay between the germline ends. Germline V CDR1 and CDR2: SGHDN, FVKESK.

The chain couples TRBV25-1 to TRBJ1-2, with unresolved D. Germline lookup yields CDR1 MGHDK and CDR2 SYGVNS. V dropped 1 base and J dropped 2 bases, with 8 bases sitting between them. This CDR3 has 14 residues. The CDR3 sequence is CASSEWAGNYGYTF. CDR3 nucleotide sequence: TGTGCCAGCAGTGAATGGGCGGGAAACTATGGCTACACCTTC.

This CDR3 is CAWSEVHEQYF. In DNA form, the CDR3 reads TGTGCCTGGAGTGAGGTCCACGAGCAGTACTTC. The chain couples TRBV30 to TRBJ2-7, with no clear D. The length of the CDR3 is 11 residues. V was pared by 1 base and J by 5 bases, with 6 bases between. From germline, CDR1 is GTSNPN and CDR2 SVGIG (reference sequence).

The rearrangement uses TRBV27 and TRBJ2-3; 7 bases are a match to TRBD2. The CDR3 consists of 14 residues. V shed 5 bases and J 4 bases; nucleotides not matched to a gene: 6. The germline gives CDR1 MNHEY, CDR2 SMNVEV (reference sequence). In DNA, the CDR3 is TGTGCCAGCAGTCCCCAACGGGGGGCAGATACGCAGTATTTT. Translating it yields CASSPQRGADTQYF.

The chain couples TRBV7-6 to TRBJ1-1; D not certain. Germline V gives CDR1 SGHVS, CDR2 FNYEAQ. V was cut by 5 bases and J by 1 base, with 11 bases left in between. The CDR3 extends over 14 amino acids. CDR3 sequence reads: CASSRLDGNTEAFF. Here the CDR3 DNA reads TGTGCCAGCAGCCGGCTGGACGGGAACACTGAAGCTTTCTTT. The full variable domain, completed using reference TRBV7-6 and TRBJ1-1, is GAGVSQSPRYKVTKRGQDVALRCDPISGHVSLYWYRQALGQGPEFLTYFNYEAQQDKSGLPNDRFSAERPEGSISTLTIQRTEQRDSAMYRCASSRLDGNTEAFFGQGTRLTVV.

CDR3 nucleotides: TGTGCCAGTGGGCAGGGGGGAGGTCTTGGCGAGCAGTACTTC. Residues: CASGQGGGLGEQYF. V and J are TRBV2 and TRBJ2-7; possibly TRBD1 for D (7 bases). The CDR3 extends over 14 amino acids. V lost 9 bases, J lost 6 bases, and 21 bases lay in between. The germline CDR1 and CDR2 sequences are SNHLY and FYNNEI. Full variable domain (outside the CDR3, taken from reference TRBV2 and TRBJ2-7): EPEVTQTPSHQVTQMGQEVILRCVPISNHLYFYWYRQILGQKVEFLVSFYNNEISEKSEIFDDQFSVERPDGSNFTLKIRSTKLEDSAMYFCASGQGGGLGEQYFGPGTRLTVT.

V gene TRBV10-3 combines with J gene TRBJ1-2, with D uncertain. The germline gives CDR1 ENHRY, CDR2 SYGVKD. Trimming took off 10 bases at V and 10 bases at J, with 16 bases between the two ends. CDR3 length: 11 residues. CDR3 protein: CATAKGRLYTF. The CDR3 DNA follows: TGTGCCACCGCGAAGGGCCGTCTCTACACCTTC.

The V gene is TRBV7-9, the J gene TRBJ1-1; D is unclear. V was trimmed by 10 bases and J by 5 bases, leaving 14 bases between them. Per the germline V gene, CDR1 is SEHNR and CDR2 is FQNEAQ (reference sequence). The CDR3 spans 12 residues. The DNA of the CDR3 is TGTGCCACCGGAGAATCGGGGACTGAAGCTTTCTTT. It yields the protein CATGESGTEAFF.

This rearrangement joins TRBV28 to TRBJ1-5; TRBD1 is a possible D gene (6 bases). Looked up from germline, CDR1 is MDHEN and CDR2 is SYDVKM. V shed 6 bases and J shed 5 bases, with 14 bases lying between them. The CDR3 is 14 residues long. The CDR3 loop is CASRIRDTHQPQHF. DNA of the CDR3: TGTGCCAGCAGGATCCGGGACACCCATCAGCCCCAGCATTTT.

This chain connects TRBV6-2 or TRBV6-3 to TRBJ2-7; tentatively, D is TRBD2 (6 bases). The CDR3 is made up of 17 amino acids. The ends were cut back, 2 bases at V and 7 bases at J, with 24 bases in the middle. Germline CDR1 MNHEY, CDR2 SVGEGT. CDR3 in DNA: TGTGCCAGCAGTTACGCCACCTGGTACTCGCGGGGCGGAGAGCAGTACTTC. The encoded protein is CASSYATWYSRGGEQYF.

This clone was observed once. The genes are TRBV11-2 and TRBJ2-7; 9 bases agree with TRBD1. The CDR3 consists of 14 residues. The trim removed 4 bases at V and 4 bases at J, leaving 5 bases unmatched. Germline V gene data show CDR1 as SGHAT and CDR2 as FQNNGV. The CDR3 nucleotides are TGTGCCAGCAGCTCCCAGGGACAGGGTTACGAGCAGTACTTC. Residues: CASSSQGQGYEQYF.

The V gene is TRBV18, the J gene TRBJ2-5; 7 bases match TRBD1. V gave up 3 bases and J gave up 4 bases; unmatched junction bases: 5. Germline CDR1 KGHSH, CDR2 LQKENI. There are 14 residues in the CDR3. The CDR3 DNA reads as TGTGCCAGCTCACCGAATGGACAGGTAGAGACCCAGTACTTC. Its translation is CASSPNGQVETQYF.

V usage is TRBV24-1 and J usage is TRBJ2-1; 11 positions agree with TRBD2. In germline, CDR1 is KGHDR, CDR2 SFDVKD. The CDR3 contains 14 residues. V dropped 5 bases and J dropped 8; count of bases not matched to a gene: 4. CDR3 sequence (DNA): TGTGCCACCAGTGGACTAGCGGGAACGGATGAGCAGTTCTTC. Protein: CATSGLAGTDEQFF.

The chain links TRBV7-9 to TRBJ1-4; TRBD1 aligns across 9 bases. This CDR3 has 16 amino acids. V lost 11 bases to trimming and J lost 8 bases; unmatched junction nucleotides: 18. Germline CDR1 reads SEHNR; CDR2 reads FQNEAQ (reference sequence). CDR3 sequence reads: CAASASLGTGREKLFF. The DNA of the CDR3 is TGTGCCGCCTCAGCTTCGCTAGGGACAGGGAGGGAAAAACTGTTTTTT.

The chain uses TRBV5-1 and TRBJ1-2, with D uncertain. The CDR3 contains 14 residues. The ends were cut back, 0 bases at V and 0 bases at J, with 6 bases in the middle. Per the germline V gene, CDR1 is SGHRS and CDR2 is YFSETQ. The CDR3: CASSLGSSNYGYTF. DNA of the CDR3: TGCGCCAGCAGCTTGGGCAGCTCTAACTATGGCTACACCTTC.

The J gene is TRBJ1-5, the V gene TRBV6-5, with unresolved D. Trimming left V 8 bases short and J 1 base short, with 9 bases between. The CDR3 length is 13 residues. Germline V gives CDR1 MNHEY, CDR2 SVGAGI. CDR3 DNA sequence: TGTGCCAGCGAAAAAGACAGCAATCAGCCCCAGCATTTT. Protein sequence: CASEKDSNQPQHF.

This rearrangement joins TRBV18 to TRBJ1-1; the match to TRBD1 covers 8 bases. Unmatched junction bases numbered 2, after V lost 2 bases and J lost 0 bases. CDR3 length equals 15 residues. The germline V gene has CDR1 KGHSH and CDR2 LQKENI. For the CDR3, the DNA is TGTGCCAGCTCACCAGCGGACAGGGTGAACACTGAAGCTTTCTTT. Its protein product is CASSPADRVNTEAFF.